Presented here are 15 T cell receptor beta chains from one specimen sequenced in a study of T cells in women clearing cervical HPV infection. Only in-frame clones appear in the TCRdb table, and some are missing; sequencing was by immunoSEQ multiplex PCR. The listing contains about 39,000 clones. Sequencing used blood buffy coat. These receptors were obtained from a woman aged 18 to 75 with a cervical HPV16 infection that either progressed to CIN3+ or cleared (not recorded which).

Judged by frequency, this clone is medium-sized. The read ends 3 residues shy of where the CDR3 ends; the end is completed using the germline J gene. V is TRBV6-2 or TRBV6-3 and J is TRBJ1-1; 11 bases match TRBD1. The CDR3 sequence is 16 residues long. Germline CDR1 and CDR2: MNHEY and SVGEGT. The ends lost 5 bases at V and 3 bases at J; junction bases unmatched: 8. CDR3 region: CASSAGTGGSYTEAFF. The CDR3 bases that were read are TGTGCCAGCAGTGCCGGGACAGGGGGAAGCTACACTGAA.

In regard to this clone: The CDR3 extends 3 residues past the end of the read, so its final part is completed from the germline J gene. The gene calls are TRBV18 and TRBJ1-2; D uncertain. Germline V gene lookup returns CDR1 KGHSH and CDR2 LQKENI. The CDR3 runs 15 residues. CDR3 DNA (partial): TGTGCCAGCTCACACAACAGTGAAGTGAAATACGAC. Amino acids: CASSHNSEVKYD. The CDR3 in full is CASSHNSEVKYDYTF. Complete variable domain (other parts from reference TRBV18 and TRBJ1-2): NAGVMQNPRHLVRRRGQEARLRCSPMKGHSHVYWYRQLPEEGLKFMVYLQKENIIDESGMPKERFSAEFPKEGPSILRIQQVVRGDSAAYFCASSHNSEVKYDYTFGSGTRLTVV.

The DNA read from the CDR3 is TGCGCCAGCAGCGTGGGGACTCCGAACACCGGGGAG. Protein product: CASSVGTPNTGE. The whole CDR3 sequence is CASSVGTPNTGELFF. The chain is built from TRBV5-1 and TRBJ2-2; D might be TRBD2 (6 bases). The missing CDR3 end, 3 residues past where the read stops, is filled in from the germline J gene. Germline loops: CDR1 SGHRS, CDR2 YFSETQ. The ends were cut back, 4 bases at V and 0 bases at J, with 10 bases in the middle. This CDR3 contains 15 residues.

In the case of this clone: From the germline J gene comes the end of the CDR3, since the read stops 3 residues before it. The chain recombines TRBV4-1 with TRBJ2-7; tentative D call: TRBD1 (5 bases). The CDR3 is made up of 14 amino acids. Per germline, CDR1 MGHRA and CDR2 YSYEKL. V was cut by 2 bases and J by 3 bases, with 11 bases left in between. Incomplete CDR3 DNA: TGCGCCAGCAGCCAAAGACAGCCGTACTACGAG. This sequence encodes CASSQRQPYYE. The entire CDR3 is CASSQRQPYYEQYF.

The CDR3: CASSSETSSYEQYF. The DNA read from the CDR3 is TGTGCCAGCAGTTCCGAGACAAGCTCCTACGAG. The chain combines TRBV28 with TRBJ2-7; D gene uncertain. The read is 3 residues too short to cover the CDR3 end, so that end is filled in from the germline J gene. The CDR3 is 14 amino acids. Trimming took off 4 bases at V and 0 bases at J, with 10 bases between the two ends. From germline, CDR1 is MDHEN and CDR2 SYDVKM.

Comment on this clone: The read terminates 3 residues ahead of where the CDR3 ends, so the germline J gene completes it. The chain recombines TRBV7-2 with TRBJ2-3, with a weak D call TRBD1 (8 bases). The CDR3 spans 16 residues. V lost 0 bases and J lost 1, with 11 bases in between. From germline, CDR1 is SGHTA and CDR2 FQGNSA. Incomplete CDR3 DNA: TGTGCCAGCAGCTTAGCAACAGGGGGGGGCACAGATACG. This translates into CASSLATGGGTDT. The full CDR3 protein is CASSLATGGGTDTQYF.

In the case of this clone: Coverage ceases 3 residues before the CDR3 finishes, and the germline J gene fills in the end. The chain links TRBV11-2 to TRBJ2-3; possible D gene TRBD2, 5 bases. From germline, CDR1 is SGHAT and CDR2 FQNNGV. The V end was cut by 4 bases, the J end by 2 bases, with 10 bases between. The CDR3 is 14 residues long. The CDR3 loop reads CASSYGLATDTQYF. The CDR3 bases that were read are TGTGCCAGCAGCTACGGGCTAGCCACAGATACG.

To note about this clone: The read gets to within 3 residues of the CDR3 end, and the germline J gene fills in the rest. The chain couples TRBV5-1 to TRBJ2-7, with D possibly matching TRBD2 (6 bases). Trimming removed 3 bases from V and 6 bases from J, with 10 bases in between. This CDR3 region has 12 residues. Germline-derived CDR1 and CDR2 are SGHRS and YFSETQ. The CDR3 sequence is CASSWGVGEQYF. The covered CDR3 bases are TGCGCCAGCAGCTGGGGGGTGGGCGAG.

With regard to this clone: The read stops 3 residues short of the end of the CDR3; the missing end is completed from the germline J gene. The J gene is TRBJ2-4, the V gene TRBV29-1; possible D gene TRBD1, 5 bases. V was cut by 6 bases and J by 9 bases, with 12 bases left in between. Germline V gene sequence: CDR1 SQVTM, CDR2 ANQGSEA. The CDR3 loop spans 11 amino acids. The DNA read from the CDR3 is TGCAGCGTGGGTTGGGGCAGCATT. Its protein is CSVGWGSI. The full-length CDR3 reads as CSVGWGSIQYF.

A word on this clone: The read is 3 residues too short to cover the CDR3 end, so that end is filled in from the germline J gene. The rearrangement uses TRBV29-1 and TRBJ2-3, with TRBD1 matching 8 bases. V lost 6 bases to trimming and J lost 1 base; unmatched junction nucleotides: 21. The CDR3 consists of 19 residues. Germline V gene lookup returns CDR1 SQVTM and CDR2 ANQGSEA. The DNA read from the CDR3 is TGCAGCGTGAAAGGACAGGGATTAGGATTTAGGGGCGGCACAGATACG. Protein product: CSVKGQGLGFRGGTDT. The CDR3 as a whole reads CSVKGQGLGFRGGTDTQYF.

About this clone: The read ends 3 residues early relative to the CDR3; the germline J gene fills the gap. V and J are TRBV18 and TRBJ2-5, with D unclear. Germline CDR1 KGHSH, CDR2 LQKENI. This CDR3 is built from 14 residues. Deletions cut 3 bases from V and 5 bases from J, with 13 bases between. The CDR3 DNA, read in part, is TGTGCCAGCTCACCGTCGGGTGAGGTGGAGACC. This encodes CASSPSGEVET. The full CDR3 sequence reads CASSPSGEVETQYF. Full variable domain (missing parts from reference TRBV18 and TRBJ2-5): NAGVMQNPRHLVRRRGQEARLRCSPMKGHSHVYWYRQLPEEGLKFMVYLQKENIIDESGMPKERFSAEFPKEGPSILRIQQVVRGDSAAYFCASSPSGEVETQYFGPGTRLLVL.

As regards this clone: Read sequence stops 3 residues before the CDR3 end, and the germline J gene provides the missing end. The gene calls are TRBV7-9 and TRBJ1-2; D is ambiguous. Germline loops: CDR1 SEHNR, CDR2 FQNEAQ (reference sequence). The CDR3 sequence is 14 residues long. The part of the CDR3 DNA that was read is TGTGCCAGCAGCGTCGCTAGCGGGATCAATGAC. Encoded protein: CASSVASGIND. The CDR3, in full, reads CASSVASGINDYTF.

As to this clone: The read comes to an end 3 residues before the CDR3 does, leaving the germline J gene to fill in the end. This chain uses TRBV7-2 with TRBJ2-1, with TRBD2 identical over 9 bases. Germline assignment: CDR1 SGHTA and CDR2 FQGNSA. The CDR3 contains 17 residues. The ends lost 0 bases at V and 5 bases at J; junction bases unmatched: 8. The sequenced part of the CDR3 DNA is TGTGCCAGCAGCTTAGCGGGTGGCGGGGGGGCTAACAATGAG. Amino acid sequence: CASSLAGGGGANNE. The entire CDR3 sequence reads CASSLAGGGGANNEQFF.

As to this clone: From the germline J gene comes the end of the CDR3, since the read stops 3 residues before it. This chain uses TRBV7-9 with TRBJ1-2; D gene unclear. There are 13 residues in the CDR3. Germline values: CDR1 SEHNR, CDR2 FQNEAQ (reference sequence). This chain's CDR3 is CASSFRSTGDYTF. CDR3 DNA (partial): TGTGCCAGCAGCTTTCGGTCCACGGGTGAC.

In regard to this clone: With the read ending 3 residues before the CDR3 end, the germline J gene is used to fill in that end. The rearrangement links TRBV5-1 to TRBJ1-1; 7 bases align to TRBD1. Trimming at V came to 4 bases and at J to 5 bases, leaving 11 bases not matched to a gene. CDR1 and CDR2 (germline): SGHRS, YFSETQ. The CDR3 extends over 15 amino acids. Partial CDR3 DNA: TGCGCCAGCAGCCTGAGCCAGGGGGGACGAACTGAA. It specifies CASSLSQGGRTE. Given in full, the CDR3 is CASSLSQGGRTEAFF.